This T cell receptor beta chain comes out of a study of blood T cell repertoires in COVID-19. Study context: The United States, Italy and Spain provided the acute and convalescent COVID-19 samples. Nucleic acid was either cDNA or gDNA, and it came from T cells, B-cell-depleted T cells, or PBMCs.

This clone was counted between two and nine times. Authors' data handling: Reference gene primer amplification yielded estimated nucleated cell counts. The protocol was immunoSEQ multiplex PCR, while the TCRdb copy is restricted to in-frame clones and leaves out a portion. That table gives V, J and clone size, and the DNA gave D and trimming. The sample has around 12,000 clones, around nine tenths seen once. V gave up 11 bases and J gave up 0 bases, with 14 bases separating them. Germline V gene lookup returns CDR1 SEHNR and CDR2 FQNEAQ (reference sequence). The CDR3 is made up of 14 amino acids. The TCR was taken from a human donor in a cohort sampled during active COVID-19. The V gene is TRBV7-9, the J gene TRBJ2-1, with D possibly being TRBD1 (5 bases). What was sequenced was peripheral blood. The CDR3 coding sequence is TGTGCCGCTAGGGGCGGAAACTCCTACAATGAGCAGTTCTTC. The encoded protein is CAARGGNSYNEQFF.